The subject of this entry is one TCR beta chain. This entry belongs to a study of T cell responses to AZD1222 COVID-19 vaccine. CDR3 length equals 16 residues. Per germline, CDR1 SGHRS and CDR2 YFSETQ. The trim removed 0 bases at V and 7 bases at J, leaving 8 bases unmatched. Clones were read by immunoSEQ multiplex PCR, and TCRdb kept only the in-frame ones, dropping some. The sample carries fewer than 150,000 clones, about 93% recorded once. Specimen: peripheral blood, collected 28 days after the second AZD1222 dose. The sequence came from an adult who received the AZD1222 COVID-19 vaccine. The genes are TRBV5-1 and TRBJ2-7; 12 bases are a match to TRBD1. CDR3 in DNA: TGCGCCAGCAGCTTGGATGGGGACAGGGGGCGCCGGGAGCAGTACTTC. It translates to CASSLDGDRGRREQYF.